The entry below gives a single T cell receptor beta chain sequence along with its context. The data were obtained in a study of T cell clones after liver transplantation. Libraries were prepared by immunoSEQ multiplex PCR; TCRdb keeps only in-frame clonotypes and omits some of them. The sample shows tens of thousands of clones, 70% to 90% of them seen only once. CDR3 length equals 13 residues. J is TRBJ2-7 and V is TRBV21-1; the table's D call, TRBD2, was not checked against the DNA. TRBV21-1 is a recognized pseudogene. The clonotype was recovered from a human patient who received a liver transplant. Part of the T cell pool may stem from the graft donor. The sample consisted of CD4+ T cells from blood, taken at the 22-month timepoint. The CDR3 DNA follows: TGTGCCAGCAGCAAATCGGGGAGTTACGAGCAGTACTTC. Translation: CASSKSGSYEQYF.